Shown below are 18 T cell receptor beta chains from a single sample sequenced in a study of spatial heterogeneity in lung cancer. TCRdb redid the calling of the 5' RACE reads with MiXCR, one entry per CDR3 protein. The sample yields under 14,000 distinct CDR3 sequences, around 6.6% seen once. Time point specified: sample taken at primary tumor resection. From tumor, nontumor lung or frozen PBMC, whole RNA was taken unsorted for sequencing. Sequencing used PBMCs, obtained at surgery. Receptor source: a male donor with early-stage non-small cell lung cancer.

With regard to this clonotype: For a library built for alpha chains, this beta chain is a stray read; little rests on its size. This chain links TRBV5-1 with TRBJ2-3, with D tentatively TRBD2 (7 bases). CDR3 length equals 15 residues. Deletions cut 0 bases from V and 2 bases from J, with 10 bases between. The germline gives CDR1 SGHRS, CDR2 YFSETQ. The CDR3 sequence is CASSLVGGATDTQYF. The CDR3 nucleotides are TGCGCCAGCAGCTTGGTAGGGGGGGCCACAGATACGCAGTATTTT. Using reference TRBV5-1 and TRBJ2-3 for the parts outside the CDR3, the full variable domain is KAGVTQTPRYLIKTRGQQVTLSCSPISGHRSVSWYQQTPGQGLQFLFEYFSETQRNKGNFPGRFSGRQFSNSRSEMNVSTLELGDSALYLCASSLVGGATDTQYFGPGTRLTVL.

The table lists this clonotype with many counts. A library made for alpha chains picked up this beta chain off target, so its size means little. V gene TRBV21-1 combines with J gene TRBJ1-1; whether TRBD1, the table's D call, matches the DNA was not checked. TRBV21-1 is a pseudogene. CDR3 length: 14 residues. Written as DNA, the CDR3 is TGTGCCAGCAGCAAAGATAGGGGGGACACTGAAGCTTTCTTT. Amino acid sequence: CASSKDRGDTEAFF.

This clonotype was counted ten times or more. This beta chain is an unintended read in a library built for alpha chains; its size means little. The V and J genes are TRBV5-1 and TRBJ2-3; D not certain. The germline CDR1 and CDR2 sequences are SGHRS and YFSETQ. There are 15 residues in the CDR3. The germline V and J ends were trimmed by 1 base and 1 base, with 10 bases remaining between them. CDR3 DNA: TGCGCCAGCAGCTTGAGCACAGCGCGCACAGATACGCAGTATTTT. Translating it yields CASSLSTARTDTQYF.

In its sample, this clonotype was seen many times. For a library built for alpha chains, this beta chain is a stray read; little rests on its size. The V gene is TRBV28, the J gene TRBJ1-2, with D uncertain. Germline-derived CDR1 and CDR2 are MDHEN and SYDVKM. V lost 5 bases, J lost 5 bases, and 3 bases lay in between. This CDR3 is 10 amino acids long. Here the CDR3 DNA reads TGTGCCAGCAGTCAGTATGGCTACACCTTC. Its protein product is CASSQYGYTF.

The table lists this clonotype with many counts. As an off-target read in a library built for alpha chains, this beta chain has a frequency of little significance. This chain uses TRBV5-4 with TRBJ2-3; 10 bases match TRBD1. This CDR3 comprises 16 residues. J was trimmed by 5 bases and V by 2 bases; bases with no gene match: 8. CDR1 and CDR2 (germline): SGHNT, YYREEE (reference sequence). CDR3 coding DNA: TGTGCCAGCAGCTTCGCCGGGACAGGGGTGGTAGATACGCAGTATTTT. Its protein product is CASSFAGTGVVDTQYF.

Sample share makes this clonotype medium-sized. This beta chain is a stray sequence in a library constructed for alpha chains; its clone size is not meaningful. The chain uses TRBV28 and TRBJ2-1; 10 bases map to TRBD2. Germline V gene data show CDR1 as MDHEN and CDR2 as SYDVKM. J gave up 2 bases and V 5 bases, and 6 bases lay outside the gene matches. CDR3 size: 16 residues. CDR3 in amino acids: CASSPPLAGAYNEQFF. The CDR3 DNA sequence: TGTGCCAGCAGTCCCCCCCTAGCGGGAGCCTACAATGAGCAGTTCTTC.

This clonotype was found many times. This beta chain came through as a stray read in a library set up for alpha chains, and its size says little. The chain combines TRBV4-2 with TRBJ2-3; TRBD2 aligns across 9 bases. Trimming cost V 1 base and J 0 bases; bases outside gene matches: 5. The germline CDR1 and CDR2 sequences are LGHNA and YNFKEQ. This CDR3 region has 17 residues. The chain's CDR3 is CASSQAAGGLSTDTQYF. CDR3 in DNA: TGTGCCAGCAGCCAAGCGGCGGGGGGGCTTAGCACAGATACGCAGTATTTT.

This clonotype has just a few counts. This beta chain is a stray sequence in a library constructed for alpha chains; its clone size is not meaningful. The chain employs TRBV27 and TRBJ2-1; D possibly corresponds to TRBD2 (6 bases). Trimming cost V 3 bases and J 7 bases, with 16 bases left between them. Germline V gene lookup returns CDR1 MNHEY and CDR2 SMNVEV (reference sequence). The CDR3 is made up of 15 amino acids. The chain's CDR3 is CASSFGGAWWNEQFF. In nucleotides, the CDR3 is TGTGCCAGCAGTTTCGGAGGGGCATGGTGGAATGAGCAGTTCTTC.

This clonotype turned up a few times. For a library built for alpha chains, this beta chain is a stray read; little rests on its size. The rearrangement links TRBV20-1 to TRBJ2-3, with TRBD1 as a possible D gene (5 bases). Trimming removed 3 bases from V and 3 bases from J, with 22 bases in between. CDR3 length: 17 amino acids. From germline, CDR1 is DFQATT and CDR2 SNEGSKA (reference sequence). CDR3 protein: CSASATLVVGATDTQYF. The CDR3 nucleotides read TGCAGTGCTAGCGCAACCCTCGTAGTAGGGGCAACAGATACGCAGTATTTT.

This clonotype was seen repeatedly, ten times or more. This beta chain is a stray read from a library made for alpha chains; its abundance is not meaningful. The chain has TRBV3-1 and TRBJ2-3; no definite D call. Germline lookup yields CDR1 LGHDT and CDR2 YNNKEL (reference sequence). The CDR3 is 14 residues long. Trimming stripped 1 base from V and 1 base from J, with 6 bases between. CDR3 bases: TGTGCCAGCAGCCAAGGGGTAGGCACAGATACGCAGTATTTT. Translating gives CASSQGVGTDTQYF.

Remarks on this clonotype: This beta chain turned up in a library designed for alpha chains; as an off-target read, its abundance says little. The chain recombines TRBV5-1 with TRBJ2-7; D perhaps matches TRBD1 (6 bases). This CDR3 contains 13 residues. Trimming stripped 0 bases from V and 6 bases from J, with 10 bases between. Germline V CDR1 and CDR2: SGHRS, YFSETQ. CDR3 loop: CASSLARGSEQYF. The CDR3 coding sequence is TGCGCCAGCAGCTTGGCCAGGGGCAGCGAGCAGTACTTC.

Judged by abundance, this clonotype is medium-sized. This beta chain is a stray sequence in a library constructed for alpha chains; its clone size is not meaningful. The rearrangement links TRBV28 to TRBJ2-2, with no clear D. Germline loops: CDR1 MDHEN, CDR2 SYDVKM. Trimming removed 2 bases at V and 6 bases at J, with 13 bases between. This CDR3 region has 15 residues. The CDR3 reads CASSLGSSQSGELFF. CDR3 DNA sequence: TGTGCCAGCAGTTTAGGGTCGAGCCAGTCCGGGGAGCTGTTTTTT.

In its sample, this clonotype is medium-sized. Since it is a stray read in a library aimed at alpha chains, this beta chain has a size that is not meaningful. The V gene is TRBV3-1, the J gene TRBJ2-3; D tentatively reads TRBD1 or TRBD2 (5 bases each). Trimming removed 1 base at V and 5 bases at J, with 10 bases between. The CDR3 length is 14 residues. The germline V gene has CDR1 LGHDT and CDR2 YNNKEL (reference sequence). The CDR3, as DNA: TGTGCCAGCAGCCAAGGGGACCGAGGAGATACGCAGTATTTT. Its protein product is CASSQGDRGDTQYF.

This clonotype occurred many times. This beta chain is an unintended read in a library built for alpha chains; its size means little. CDR3 sequence reads: CASSPRSSNTEAFF. The CDR3 DNA is TGTGCCAGCAGCCCCAGGTCTTCCAACACTGAAGCTTTCTTT. The chain joins TRBV3-1 to TRBJ1-1; D is ambiguous. Per germline, CDR1 LGHDT and CDR2 YNNKEL (reference sequence). Trimming took 4 bases from V and 2 from J, leaving 11 bases between them. This CDR3 contains 14 residues.

This clonotype came up many times. A library prepared for alpha chains yielded this beta chain as an off-target read; its size is of little meaning. This chain uses TRBV7-2 with TRBJ2-3; no clear D gene. The V end was cut by 1 base, the J end by 2 bases, with 4 bases between. CDR1 SGHTA and CDR2 FQGNSA come from the germline V gene. This CDR3 spans 13 amino acids. CDR3 sequence (DNA): TGTGCCAGCAGCTTAGGGTACACAGATACGCAGTATTTT. Amino acids: CASSLGYTDTQYF. The variable domain in full, with the rest retrieved from reference TRBV7-2 and TRBJ2-3, is GAGVSQSPSNKVTEKGKDVELRCDPISGHTALYWYRQSLGQGLEFLIYFQGNSAPDKSGLPSDRFSAERTGGSVSTLTIQRTQQEDSAVYLCASSLGYTDTQYFGPGTRLTVL.

This clonotype showed up just once. For a library built for alpha chains, this beta chain is a stray read; little rests on its size. This chain connects TRBV2 to TRBJ1-1, with D unclear. CDR3 length: 14 residues. Trimming shortened V by 3 bases and J by 1 base, and 9 bases separated the two germline ends. CDR1 and CDR2 from the germline V gene are SNHLY and FYNNEI. CDR3 amino acids: CASSDSYPNTEAFF. The CDR3 nucleotides are TGTGCCAGCAGTGATTCGTACCCGAACACTGAAGCTTTCTTT.

This clonotype appeared many times. This beta chain slipped into a library made for alpha chains as a stray read, so its size is not meaningful. The chain combines TRBV2 with TRBJ1-5, with D perhaps matching TRBD1 (6 bases). The CDR3 loop spans 15 amino acids. Trimming removed 0 bases at V and 1 base at J, with 7 bases between. Per germline, CDR1 SNHLY and CDR2 FYNNEI. The CDR3 nucleotides read TGTGCCAGCAGTGAAGCGGGGGCCAGCAATCAGCCCCAGCATTTT. This sequence encodes CASSEAGASNQPQHF.

This clonotype rates as medium-sized. Being off target in a library aimed at alpha chains, this beta chain has a size of little meaning. The chain is built from TRBV5-4 and TRBJ2-3, with D perhaps TRBD1 or TRBD2 (5 bases each). This CDR3 is 14 amino acids long. V was trimmed by 2 bases and J by 2 bases, leaving 9 bases between them. Germline values: CDR1 SGHNT, CDR2 YYREEE (reference sequence). DNA for the CDR3: TGTGCCAGCAGCTTACCGGGGACCACAGATACGCAGTATTTT. Amino acid sequence: CASSLPGTTDTQYF. The full variable domain, its missing parts supplied by reference TRBV5-4 and TRBJ2-3, is ETGVTQSPTHLIKTRGQQVTLRCSSQSGHNTVSWYQQALGQGPQFIFQYYREEENGRGNFPPRFSGLQFPNYSSELNVNALELDDSALYLCASSLPGTTDTQYFGPGTRLTVL.